This entry lists 28 T cell receptor beta chains sequenced from one sample in a study of chemoradiotherapy in HPV16-positive cancers (dated by TCRdb to 2021 to 2024). The library came from the immunoSEQ multiplex PCR assay. TCRdb's version of the immuneACCESS table is confined to in-frame rearrangements and falls short of the full clone set. An unresolved V gene accounts for under half of the shortfall where checked; the remainder is of unknown origin. The sample includes around 53,000 clones, with around 90% observed a single time. The ten most abundant clones make up around 3.5% of the sample. The input for sequencing was blood, taken from a patient who underwent chemoradiotherapy. The source is a human donor with HPV-associated anogenital cancer.

This rearrangement joins TRBV6-1 to TRBJ1-5, with D perhaps matching TRBD1 (5 bases). Per germline, CDR1 MNHNS and CDR2 SASEGT. V lost 1 base, J lost 6 bases, and 10 bases lay in between. The CDR3 consists of 14 residues. The CDR3 region is CASSEVRRGQPQHF. CDR3 nucleotides: TGTGCCAGCAGTGAAGTCCGAAGGGGTCAGCCCCAGCATTTT.

This chain uses TRBV30 with TRBJ1-5; D possibly corresponds to TRBD1 (5 bases). V was trimmed by 2 bases and J by 4 bases, leaving 15 bases between them. Germline CDR1 and CDR2: GTSNPN and SVGIG (reference sequence). The length of the CDR3 is 15 residues. CDR3 sequence reads: CAWSQMGLSNQPQHF. The CDR3 nucleotides are TGTGCCTGGAGTCAGATGGGGCTGAGTAATCAGCCCCAGCATTTT.

The chain uses TRBV18 and TRBJ1-1, with D maybe TRBD1 (6 bases). The CDR3 extends over 15 amino acids. The V end was cut by 2 bases, the J end by 2 bases, with 12 bases between. Germline-derived CDR1 and CDR2 are KGHSH and LQKENI. CDR3 loop: CASSPRQADNTEAFF. The CDR3 DNA is TGTGCCAGCTCACCAAGACAGGCGGACAACACTGAAGCTTTCTTT.

This chain uses TRBV5-6 with TRBJ1-1; 10 positions agree with TRBD1. The V gene end was trimmed by 5 bases and the J gene end by 1 base; junction bases not matched to a gene: 5. This CDR3 is built from 15 residues. Germline V CDR1 and CDR2: SGHDT, YYEEEE. The CDR3 sequence: CASSPGTGANTEAFF. The DNA of the CDR3 is TGTGCCAGCAGTCCCGGGACAGGGGCGAACACTGAAGCTTTCTTT.

This clone was counted a single time. The V call is TRBV5-5, the J call TRBJ2-7; TRBD1 agrees at 8 bases. The germline V gene encodes CDR1 SGHKS and CDR2 YYEKEE (reference sequence). V shed 4 bases, J shed 4 bases, and the junction held 7 bases outside the gene matches. The CDR3 sequence is 14 residues long. CDR3 nucleotides: TGTGCCAGCAGCCTGACAGGGGTTTCGTACGAGCAGTACTTC. Translated, it gives CASSLTGVSYEQYF. Filled out from reference TRBV5-5 and TRBJ2-7, the complete variable domain reads DAGVTQSPTHLIKTRGQQVTLRCSPISGHKSVSWYQQVLGQGPQFIFQYYEKEERGRGNFPDRFSARQFPNYSSELNVNALLLGDSALYLCASSLTGVSYEQYFGPGTRLTVT.

The rearrangement links TRBV7-9 to TRBJ1-3; D gene uncertain. CDR3 size: 14 residues. From germline, CDR1 is SEHNR and CDR2 FQNEAQ (reference sequence). Trimming pared 1 base from V and 9 bases from J, leaving 13 bases between. This CDR3 reads CASSLEETRGTIYF. CDR3 in DNA: TGTGCCAGCAGCTTAGAGGAAACCCGAGGCACCATATATTTT.

Of note for this clone: Other DNA sequences in this specimen translate into the identical CDR3. This chain links TRBV29-1 with TRBJ2-3, with D possibly TRBD2 on 7 matching bases. Germline CDR1 reads SQVTM; CDR2 reads ANQGSEA. The V end was cut by 4 bases, the J end by 3 bases, with 20 bases between. The CDR3 length is 16 residues. Written as DNA, the CDR3 is TGCAGCGTTGGGGGGGGGCCCTCCCTGGGGACAGATACGCAGTATTTT. Amino acids: CSVGGGPSLGTDTQYF.

The rearrangement links TRBV30 to TRBJ1-6, with unresolved D. CDR3 size: 16 residues. From germline, CDR1 is GTSNPN and CDR2 SVGIG (reference sequence). V lost 0 bases, J lost 6 bases, and 15 bases lay in between. The chain's CDR3 is CAWSVLGKDRNSPLHF. The DNA for the CDR3 is TGTGCCTGGAGTGTACTAGGGAAAGATCGTAATTCACCCCTCCACTTT. The whole variable domain, filled in from reference TRBV30 and TRBJ1-6, reads SQTIHQWPATLVQPVGSPLSLECTVEGTSNPNLYWYRQAAGRGLQLLFYSVGIGQISSEVPQNLSASRPQDRQFILSSKKLLLSDSGFYLCAWSVLGKDRNSPLHFGNGTRLTVT.

A single count supports this clone. This chain joins TRBV18 and TRBJ2-2; possible D gene TRBD2, 5 bases. Germline V gene data show CDR1 as KGHSH and CDR2 as LQKENI. The CDR3 consists of 16 residues. V was clipped by 0 bases and J by 3 bases, with 11 bases between them. CDR3 region: CASSPPPRTYTGELFF. The CDR3 DNA reads as TGTGCCAGCTCACCACCCCCTCGGACTTACACCGGGGAGCTGTTTTTT.

The chain couples TRBV12-5 to TRBJ2-5; D remains unclear. Trimming removed 0 bases from V and 7 bases from J, with 3 bases in between. CDR1 LGHNT and CDR2 FRNRAP come from the germline V gene. There are 11 residues in the CDR3. The CDR3 loop is CASGLVGTQYF. CDR3 DNA sequence: TGTGCTAGTGGTTTGGTAGGGACCCAGTACTTC.

The rearrangement joins TRBV19 to TRBJ1-5; a possible D gene is TRBD1 (5 bases). The CDR3 runs to 13 residues. The V end was cut by 8 bases, the J end by 4 bases, with 12 bases between. CDR1 is LNHDA and CDR2 is SQIVND in the germline V gene (reference sequence). DNA of the CDR3: TGTGCCAGTCGAACGGGGGGGAATCAGCCCCAGCATTTT. This sequence encodes CASRTGGNQPQHF.

The chain employs TRBV7-9 and TRBJ1-6; D may be TRBD1 (5 bases). The CDR3 is made up of 15 amino acids. Germline assignment: CDR1 SEHNR and CDR2 FQNEAQ (reference sequence). V lost 5 bases to trimming and J lost 10 bases, with 18 bases between them. CDR3 loop: CASSLRTRDGSPLHF. The CDR3 DNA is TGTGCCAGCAGCCTTCGGACCAGGGATGGATCACCCCTCCACTTT. The full variable domain, rest sourced from reference TRBV7-9 and TRBJ1-6, is DTGVSQNPRHKITKRGQNVTFRCDPISEHNRLYWYRQTLGQGPEFLTYFQNEAQLEKSRLLSDRFSAERPKGSFSTLEIQRTEQGDSAMYLCASSLRTRDGSPLHFGNGTRLTVT.

V is TRBV6-1 and J is TRBJ2-1; unclear D gene. This CDR3 comprises 14 residues. V was pared by 0 bases and J by 6 bases, with 9 bases between. Germline CDR1 reads MNHNS; CDR2 reads SASEGT. The CDR3 here is CASSEAQRTNEQFF. CDR3 DNA: TGTGCCAGCAGTGAAGCGCAAAGAACCAATGAGCAGTTCTTC.

This chain links TRBV2 with TRBJ1-3; TRBD1 matches 9 bases. The CDR3 length is 17 residues. Germline values: CDR1 SNHLY, CDR2 FYNNEI. V gave up 7 bases and J gave up 0 bases; unmatched junction bases: 10. CDR3 sequence (DNA): TGTGCCAGCACTAAGGACAGGGGCCCGAGCTCTGGAAACACCATATATTTT. This encodes CASTKDRGPSSGNTIYF. Using reference TRBV2 and TRBJ1-3 for the parts outside the CDR3, the full variable domain is EPEVTQTPSHQVTQMGQEVILRCVPISNHLYFYWYRQILGQKVEFLVSFYNNEISEKSEIFDDQFSVERPDGSNFTLKIRSTKLEDSAMYFCASTKDRGPSSGNTIYFGEGSWLTVV.

A single count supports this clone. The rearrangement links TRBV7-2 to TRBJ1-1; D gene uncertain. The CDR3 is 14 residues long. V dropped 2 bases and J dropped 1 base, with 8 bases sitting between them. From germline, CDR1 is SGHTA and CDR2 FQGNSA. CDR3 sequence reads: CASSLRQANTEAFF. CDR3 coding DNA: TGTGCCAGCAGCTTAAGACAAGCGAACACTGAAGCTTTCTTT.

This clone was seen only a few times. The rearrangement uses TRBV4-3 and TRBJ2-7, with TRBD2 matching 8 bases. The germline gives CDR1 LGHNA, CDR2 YSLEER. Unmatched junction bases numbered 15, after V lost 1 base and J lost 1 base. The CDR3 length is 19 residues. The CDR3 sequence is CASSQGVQWREEPSYEQYF. The CDR3 bases are TGCGCCAGCAGCCAAGGAGTGCAGTGGCGGGAGGAACCATCCTACGAGCAGTACTTC.

CDR3: CASSREGWEQYF. The DNA of the CDR3 is TGCGCCAGCAGCCGAGAGGGTTGGGAGCAGTACTTC. The chain has TRBV5-1 and TRBJ2-7, with D perhaps matching TRBD2 (5 bases). Trimming pared 4 bases from V and 7 bases from J, leaving 12 bases between. CDR3 length: 12 residues. Germline CDR1 and CDR2: SGHRS and YFSETQ.

CDR3 protein: CASSVPYNEQFF. CDR3 sequence (DNA): TGTGCCAGTAGTGTCCCCTACAATGAGCAGTTCTTC. V is TRBV19 and J is TRBJ2-1; D uncertain. The CDR3 has 12 amino acids. Per the germline V gene, CDR1 is LNHDA and CDR2 is SQIVND (reference sequence). Trimming removed 5 bases at V and 2 bases at J, with 4 bases between.

This chain links TRBV5-1 with TRBJ2-2, with D unclear. V dropped 1 base and J dropped 3 bases, with 10 bases sitting between them. The CDR3 is made up of 15 amino acids. Germline CDR1 and CDR2: SGHRS and YFSETQ. The CDR3 protein is CASSLTGPYTGELFF. The CDR3 DNA reads TGCGCCAGCAGCTTGACCGGGCCCTACACCGGGGAGCTGTTTTTT.

There are a few counts of this clone. The chain is built from TRBV7-2 and TRBJ1-2; unclear D gene. This CDR3 contains 13 residues. The germline V gene has CDR1 SGHTA and CDR2 FQGNSA. V dropped 10 bases and J dropped 2 bases, with 14 bases sitting between them. In DNA, the CDR3 is TGTGCCACCCTTAGGGCGCCGAACTATGGCTACACCTTC. This translates into CATLRAPNYGYTF. Looking up the rest from reference TRBV7-2 and TRBJ1-2 gives the full variable domain: GAGVSQSPSNKVTEKGKDVELRCDPISGHTALYWYRQSLGQGLEFLIYFQGNSAPDKSGLPSDRFSAERTGGSVSTLTIQRTQQEDSAVYLCATLRAPNYGYTFGSGTRLTVV.

The chain recombines TRBV12-5 with TRBJ2-5; weak D call: TRBD2 (6 bases). V was trimmed by 6 bases and J by 2 bases, leaving 7 bases between them. This CDR3 region has 12 residues. Germline-derived CDR1 and CDR2 are LGHNT and FRNRAP. In DNA, the CDR3 is TGTGCTAGTGGGCGGGATCAAGAGACCCAGTACTTC. Its translation: CASGRDQETQYF. The entire variable domain, with the rest obtained from reference TRBV12-5 and TRBJ2-5, is as follows: DARVTQTPRHKVTEMGQEVTMRCQPILGHNTVFWYRQTMMQGLELLAYFRNRAPLDDSGMPKDRFSAEMPDATLATLKIQPSEPRDSAVYFCASGRDQETQYFGPGTRLLVL.

The CDR3 sequence is CAIRGGLSANYGYTF. The CDR3 DNA follows: TGTGCCATCAGGGGAGGGTTAAGTGCTAACTATGGCTACACCTTC. The chain links TRBV10-3 to TRBJ1-2, with D unresolved. This CDR3 region has 15 residues. V lost 6 bases and J lost 0, with 14 bases in between. Germline values: CDR1 ENHRY, CDR2 SYGVKD.

The V gene is TRBV19, the J gene TRBJ1-1; 12 bases are a match to TRBD1. V lost 4 bases and J lost 5; bases outside the gene matches: 14. Germline V gives CDR1 LNHDA, CDR2 SQIVND (reference sequence). There are 18 residues in the CDR3. CDR3 coding DNA: TGTGCCAGTAGTACCCTCCGAAGGGACAGGGGGCGAAGTACTGAAGCTTTCTTT. Protein: CASSTLRRDRGRSTEAFF. The full variable domain, its missing parts supplied by reference TRBV19 and TRBJ1-1, is DGGITQSPKYLFRKEGQNVTLSCEQNLNHDAMYWYRQDPGQGLRLIYYSQIVNDFQKGDIAEGYSVSREKKESFPLTVTSAQKNPTAFYLCASSTLRRDRGRSTEAFFGQGTRLTVV.

The chain employs TRBV6-1 and TRBJ2-5; 7 bases map to TRBD1. After removal of 6 bases from V and 5 bases from J, the junction contained 12 bases not matched to a gene. The germline V gene encodes CDR1 MNHNS and CDR2 SASEGT. This CDR3 comprises 15 residues. CDR3 bases: TGTGCCAGCAGAGGAGGACCTACGACAGGGGAGACCCAGTACTTC. It translates to CASRGGPTTGETQYF.

V and J are TRBV5-6 and TRBJ1-1, with 12 positions matching TRBD1. CDR1 and CDR2 (germline): SGHDT, YYEEEE. The V segment lost 5 bases and the J segment 7 bases; nucleotides outside the gene matches: 9. The CDR3 contains 15 residues. The CDR3 reads CASRGQGANLNEAFF. DNA of the CDR3: TGTGCCAGCAGGGGACAGGGGGCGAACTTAAATGAAGCTTTCTTT.

V and J are TRBV30 and TRBJ1-1; TRBD1 might be the D (5 bases). Looked up from germline, CDR1 is GTSNPN and CDR2 is SVGIG (reference sequence). The V end lost 1 base, the J end lost 4 bases, and 10 bases lay between the germline ends. This CDR3 spans 13 amino acids. CDR3 sequence (DNA): TGTGCCTGGAGTGGCGGGGCAACCACTGAAGCTTTCTTT. Translation: CAWSGGATTEAFF.

V and J are TRBV15 and TRBJ2-1; 7 bases are shared with TRBD2. Germline V gene lookup returns CDR1 LNHNV and CDR2 YYDKDF (reference sequence). Trimming at V came to 3 bases and at J to 7 bases, leaving 3 bases not matched to a gene. The CDR3 contains 13 residues. This CDR3 is CATSRTSINEQFF. The CDR3 nucleotides read TGTGCCACCAGCAGGACTAGCATTAATGAGCAGTTCTTC.

Within the sample, this clone is medium-sized. The chain carries TRBV6-5 and TRBJ2-7; D gene unclear. Per the germline V gene, CDR1 is MNHEY and CDR2 is SVGAGI. The length of the CDR3 is 15 residues. The V gene lost 2 bases and the J gene lost 4 bases, with 15 bases spanning the gap. Here the CDR3 reads CASSYESPGSYEQYF. The CDR3 bases are TGTGCCAGCAGTTACGAAAGCCCTGGAAGTTACGAGCAGTACTTC.